This T cell receptor (beta chain) is drawn from a study of shared T cell receptors in the human thymus. Germline CDR1 LGHNA, CDR2 YSLEER. The CDR3 is 16 residues long. V was clipped by 0 bases and J by 4 bases, with 16 bases between them. Generated by immunoSEQ multiplex PCR, the TCRdb table keeps only in-frame clones and is missing some. The sample consists of some 640,000 clones, 70% to 90% of them appearing once. This same sample was also part of a study on human thymus T cells. That report notes: All donors were healthy Finnish infants who were undergoing corrective surgery to treat congenital heart defects. Repertoires from thymus and blood appeared to show biased V and J gene usage. Related work found strong thymic repertoire overlap between unrelated individuals.

The sequence derives from a boy under two years old with a congenital heart defect. Sequenced input: thymocytes. V usage is TRBV4-3 and J usage is TRBJ2-7, with D possibly matching TRBD2 (6 bases). CDR3 sequence: CASSQDLYGSWYEQYF. CDR3 in DNA: TGCGCCAGCAGCCAAGATCTTTACGGGAGTTGGTACGAGCAGTACTTC.